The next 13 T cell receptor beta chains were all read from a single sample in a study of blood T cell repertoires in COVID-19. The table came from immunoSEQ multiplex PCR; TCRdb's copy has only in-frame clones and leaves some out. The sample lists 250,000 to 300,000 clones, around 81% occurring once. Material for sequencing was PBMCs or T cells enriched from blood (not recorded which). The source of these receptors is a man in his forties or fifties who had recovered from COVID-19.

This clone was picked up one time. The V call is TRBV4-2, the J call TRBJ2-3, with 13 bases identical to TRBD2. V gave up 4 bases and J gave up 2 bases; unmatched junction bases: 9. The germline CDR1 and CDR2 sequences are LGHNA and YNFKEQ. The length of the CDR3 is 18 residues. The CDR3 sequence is CASSPRGTSGVSTDTQYF. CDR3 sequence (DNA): TGTGCCAGCAGCCCAAGAGGGACTAGCGGGGTTTCCACAGATACGCAGTATTTT.

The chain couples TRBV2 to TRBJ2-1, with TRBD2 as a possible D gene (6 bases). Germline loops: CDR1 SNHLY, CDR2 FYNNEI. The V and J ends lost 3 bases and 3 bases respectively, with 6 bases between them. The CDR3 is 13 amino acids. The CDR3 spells CASSEEGYNEQFF. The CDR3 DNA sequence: TGTGCCAGCAGTGAGGAGGGCTACAATGAGCAGTTCTTC.

The CDR3 coding sequence is TGCGCCAGCAGCTTGGTGGGGACTACCCCATCAGATACGCAGTATTTT. Translated: CASSLVGTTPSDTQYF. V gene TRBV5-1 combines with J gene TRBJ2-3, with 7 bases that match TRBD2. Germline assignment: CDR1 SGHRS and CDR2 YFSETQ. V shed 0 bases, J shed 4 bases, and the junction held 8 bases outside the gene matches. This CDR3 is 16 amino acids long.

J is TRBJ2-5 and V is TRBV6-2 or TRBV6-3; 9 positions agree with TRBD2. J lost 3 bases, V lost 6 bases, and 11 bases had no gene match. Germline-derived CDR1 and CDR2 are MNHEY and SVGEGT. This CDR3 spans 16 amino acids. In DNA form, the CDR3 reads TGTGCCAGCAGCCCCCCCCCGCAGCGGGAGGAAGAGACCCAGTACTTC. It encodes CASSPPPQREEETQYF.

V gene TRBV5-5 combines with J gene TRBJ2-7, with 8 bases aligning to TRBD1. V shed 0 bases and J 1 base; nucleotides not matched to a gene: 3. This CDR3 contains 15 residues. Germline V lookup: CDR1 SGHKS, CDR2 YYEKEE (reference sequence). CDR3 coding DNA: TGTGCCAGCAGCTTGGCCTGGACAGGGTCCTACGAGCAGTACTTC. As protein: CASSLAWTGSYEQYF.

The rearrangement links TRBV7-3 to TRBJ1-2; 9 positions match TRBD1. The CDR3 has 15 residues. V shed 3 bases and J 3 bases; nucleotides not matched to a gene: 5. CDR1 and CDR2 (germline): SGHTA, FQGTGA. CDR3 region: CASSLGGQGDYGYTF. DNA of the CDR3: TGTGCCAGCAGCTTGGGGGGACAGGGAGACTATGGCTACACCTTC.

In nucleotides, the CDR3 is TGTGCCAGTAGTCCGGGACACAGCAATCAGCCCCAGCATTTT. Amino acids: CASSPGHSNQPQHF. The chain employs TRBV19 and TRBJ1-5; weak D call: TRBD1 (6 bases). Trimming stripped 5 bases from V and 1 base from J, with 9 bases between. This CDR3 spans 14 amino acids. Germline CDR1 reads LNHDA; CDR2 reads SQIVND (reference sequence).

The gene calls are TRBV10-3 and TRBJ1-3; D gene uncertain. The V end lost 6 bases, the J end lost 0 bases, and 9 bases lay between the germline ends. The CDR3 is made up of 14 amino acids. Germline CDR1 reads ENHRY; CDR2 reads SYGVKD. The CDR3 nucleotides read TGTGCCATCAGGTCTACGAGCTCTGGAAACACCATATATTTT. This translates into CAIRSTSSGNTIYF.

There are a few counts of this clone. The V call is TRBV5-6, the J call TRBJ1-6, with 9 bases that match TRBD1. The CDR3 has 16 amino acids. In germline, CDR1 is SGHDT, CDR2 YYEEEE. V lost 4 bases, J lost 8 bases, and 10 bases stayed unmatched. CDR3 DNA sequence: TGTGCCAGCAGCCGATTAGACAGGGGGTGGGATTCACCCCTCCACTTT. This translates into CASSRLDRGWDSPLHF.

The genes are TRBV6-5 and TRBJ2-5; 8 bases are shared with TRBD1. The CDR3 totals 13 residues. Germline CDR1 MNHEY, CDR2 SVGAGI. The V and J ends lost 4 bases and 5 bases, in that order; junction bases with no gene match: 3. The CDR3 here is CASSSQGAETQYF. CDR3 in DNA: TGTGCCAGCAGTTCCCAGGGGGCTGAGACCCAGTACTTC.

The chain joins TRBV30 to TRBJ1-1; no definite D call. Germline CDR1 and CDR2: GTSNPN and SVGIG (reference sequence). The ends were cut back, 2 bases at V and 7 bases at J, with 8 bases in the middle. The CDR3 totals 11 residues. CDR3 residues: CAWSLRDEAFF. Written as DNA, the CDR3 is TGTGCCTGGAGTCTTCGGGATGAAGCTTTCTTT.

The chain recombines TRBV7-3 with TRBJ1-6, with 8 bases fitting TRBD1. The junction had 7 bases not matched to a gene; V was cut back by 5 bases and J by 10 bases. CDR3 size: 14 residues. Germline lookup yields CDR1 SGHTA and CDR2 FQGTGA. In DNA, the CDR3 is TGTGCCAGCAGCGCCGGGACAGGAGTATCACCCCTCCACTTT. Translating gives CASSAGTGVSPLHF.

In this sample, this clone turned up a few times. The CDR3 coding sequence is TGTGCCAGCAGTACTAGCGGGGGCTCCTACGAGCAGTACTTC. Its protein product is CASSTSGGSYEQYF. The V gene is TRBV6-5, the J gene TRBJ2-7; 11 bases are a match to TRBD2. This CDR3 contains 14 residues. V lost 5 bases, J lost 0 bases, and 0 bases stayed unmatched. Germline lookup yields CDR1 MNHEY and CDR2 SVGAGI.